This TCR beta chain was captured by sequencing in a study of blood T cell repertoires in COVID-19. Across the whole study: The United States, Italy and Spain supplied acute and convalescent COVID-19 samples.

This clone showed up just once. The V end lost 1 base, the J end lost 0 bases, and 7 bases lay between the germline ends. The germline gives CDR1 LNHNV, CDR2 YYDKDF (reference sequence). This CDR3 comprises 15 residues. Followed over time, Seattle patients had been enrolled while infection was active. As originally analysed: Reference gene primer amplification gave nucleated cell count estimates. The assay was immunoSEQ multiplex PCR, and TCRdb's table has in-frame clones only and misses some. Clone size and the V and J calls come from that table; the DNA yielded D and trimming. Of around 90,000 clones listed, just over 85% are singletons.

The TCR comes from a man in his fifties or sixties with COVID-19, enrolled during active disease. The chain couples TRBV15 to TRBJ1-5; D uncertain. Sequenced material: peripheral blood. The CDR3 is CATSRGAGSNQPQHF. The CDR3 DNA reads as TGTGCCACCAGCAGAGGGGCCGGTAGCAATCAGCCCCAGCATTTT.